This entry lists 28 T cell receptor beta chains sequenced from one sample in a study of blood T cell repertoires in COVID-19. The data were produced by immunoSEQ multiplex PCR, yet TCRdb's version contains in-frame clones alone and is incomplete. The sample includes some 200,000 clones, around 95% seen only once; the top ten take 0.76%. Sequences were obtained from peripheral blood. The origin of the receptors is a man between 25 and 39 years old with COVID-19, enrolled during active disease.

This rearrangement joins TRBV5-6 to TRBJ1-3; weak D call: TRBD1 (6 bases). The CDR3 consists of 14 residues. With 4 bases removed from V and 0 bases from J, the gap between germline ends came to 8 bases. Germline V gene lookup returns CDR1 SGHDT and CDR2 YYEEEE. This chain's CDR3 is CASSAQGSGNTIYF. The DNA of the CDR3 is TGTGCCAGCAGCGCACAGGGCTCTGGAAACACCATATATTTT. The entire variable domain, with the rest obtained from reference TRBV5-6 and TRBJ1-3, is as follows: DAGVTQSPTHLIKTRGQQVTLRCSPKSGHDTVSWYQQALGQGPQFIFQYYEEEERQRGNFPDRFSGHQFPNYSSELNVNALLLGDSALYLCASSAQGSGNTIYFGEGSWLTVV.

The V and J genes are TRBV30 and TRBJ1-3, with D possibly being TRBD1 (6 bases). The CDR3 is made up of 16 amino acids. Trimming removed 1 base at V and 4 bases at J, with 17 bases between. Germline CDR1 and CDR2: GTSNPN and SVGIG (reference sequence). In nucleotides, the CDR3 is TGTGCCTGGAGTGCCCGGGGCAGGGGTTACGGAAACACCATATATTTT. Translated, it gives CAWSARGRGYGNTIYF.

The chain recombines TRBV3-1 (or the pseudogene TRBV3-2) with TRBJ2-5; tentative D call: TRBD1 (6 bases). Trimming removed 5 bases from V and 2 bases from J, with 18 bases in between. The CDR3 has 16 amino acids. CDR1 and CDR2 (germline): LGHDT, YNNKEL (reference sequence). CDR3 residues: CASSGMWGQQQETQYF. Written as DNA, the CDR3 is TGTGCCAGCAGCGGGATGTGGGGGCAACAACAAGAGACCCAGTACTTC.

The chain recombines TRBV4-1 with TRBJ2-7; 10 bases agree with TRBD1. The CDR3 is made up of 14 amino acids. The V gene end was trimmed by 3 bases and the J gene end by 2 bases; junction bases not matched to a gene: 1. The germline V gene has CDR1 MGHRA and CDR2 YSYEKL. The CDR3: CASSHGQGAYEQYF. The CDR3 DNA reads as TGCGCCAGCAGCCACGGACAGGGGGCCTACGAGCAGTACTTC.

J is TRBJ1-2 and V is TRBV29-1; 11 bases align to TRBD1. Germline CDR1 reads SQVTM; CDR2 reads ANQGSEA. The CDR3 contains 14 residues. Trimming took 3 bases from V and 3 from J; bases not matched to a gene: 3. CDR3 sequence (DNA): TGCAGCGTTGATGGGACAGGGGGTCACTATGGCTACACCTTC. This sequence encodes CSVDGTGGHYGYTF. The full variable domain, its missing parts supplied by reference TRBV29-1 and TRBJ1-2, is SAVISQKPSRDICQRGTSLTIQCQVDSQVTMMFWYRQQPGQSLTLIATANQGSEATYESGFVIDKFPISRPNLTFSTLTVSNMSPEDSSIYLCSVDGTGGHYGYTFGSGTRLTVV.

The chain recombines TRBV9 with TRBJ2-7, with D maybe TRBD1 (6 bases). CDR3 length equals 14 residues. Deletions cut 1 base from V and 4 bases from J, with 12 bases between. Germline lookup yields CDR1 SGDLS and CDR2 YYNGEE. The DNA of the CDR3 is TGTGCCAGCAGCGTAAGCACACAGGGATACGAGCAGTACTTC. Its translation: CASSVSTQGYEQYF.

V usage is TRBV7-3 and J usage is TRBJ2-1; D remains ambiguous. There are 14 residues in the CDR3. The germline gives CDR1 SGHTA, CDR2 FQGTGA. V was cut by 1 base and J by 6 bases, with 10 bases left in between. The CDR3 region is CASSLRAEFNEQFF. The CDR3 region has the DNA TGTGCCAGCAGCTTAAGGGCAGAGTTCAATGAGCAGTTCTTC.

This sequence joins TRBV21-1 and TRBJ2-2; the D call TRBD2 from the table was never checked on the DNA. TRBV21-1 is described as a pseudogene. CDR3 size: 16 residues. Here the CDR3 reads CASKRGSRRGTGELFF. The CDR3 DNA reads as TGTGCCAGCAAACGGGGATCCCGGAGGGGCACCGGGGAGCTGTTTTTT.

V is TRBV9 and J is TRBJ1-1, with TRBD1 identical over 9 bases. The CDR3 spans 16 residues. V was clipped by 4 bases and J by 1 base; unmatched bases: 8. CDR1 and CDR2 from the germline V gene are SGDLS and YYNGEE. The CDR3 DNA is TGTGCCAGCAGCCCCACAGGACAGGGGAAGAACACTGAAGCTTTCTTT. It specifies CASSPTGQGKNTEAFF.

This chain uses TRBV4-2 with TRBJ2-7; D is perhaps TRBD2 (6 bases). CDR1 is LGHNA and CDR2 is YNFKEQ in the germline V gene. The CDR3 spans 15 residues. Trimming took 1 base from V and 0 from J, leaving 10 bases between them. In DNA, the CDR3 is TGTGCCAGCAGCCAAGTAACTAGCTCCTCCTACGAGCAGTACTTC. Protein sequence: CASSQVTSSSYEQYF.

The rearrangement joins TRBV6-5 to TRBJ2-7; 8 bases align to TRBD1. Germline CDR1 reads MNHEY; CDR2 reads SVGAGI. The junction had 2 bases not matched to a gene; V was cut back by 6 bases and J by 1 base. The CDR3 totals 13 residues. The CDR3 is CASRGQVSYEQYF. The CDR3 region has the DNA TGTGCCAGCAGGGGACAGGTTTCCTACGAGCAGTACTTC.

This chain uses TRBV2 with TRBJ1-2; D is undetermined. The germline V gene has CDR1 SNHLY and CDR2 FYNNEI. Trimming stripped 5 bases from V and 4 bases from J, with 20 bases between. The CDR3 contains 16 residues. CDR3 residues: CASSPAPTTSIYGYTF. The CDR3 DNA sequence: TGTGCCAGCAGTCCCGCTCCCACGACAAGCATCTATGGCTACACCTTC.

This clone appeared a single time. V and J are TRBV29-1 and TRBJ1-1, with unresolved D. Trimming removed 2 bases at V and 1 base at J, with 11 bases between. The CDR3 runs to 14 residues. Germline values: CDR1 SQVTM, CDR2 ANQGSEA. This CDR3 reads CSVELRATNTEAFF. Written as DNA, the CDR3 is TGCAGCGTTGAACTGCGGGCGACGAACACTGAAGCTTTCTTT.

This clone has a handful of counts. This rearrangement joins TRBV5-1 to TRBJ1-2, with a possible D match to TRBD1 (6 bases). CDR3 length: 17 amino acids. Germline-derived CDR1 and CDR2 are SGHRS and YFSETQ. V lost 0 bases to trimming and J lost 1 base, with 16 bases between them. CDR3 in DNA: TGCGCCAGCAGCTTGGAGTACAGGGCAAAGCTTAACTATGGCTACACCTTC. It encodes CASSLEYRAKLNYGYTF. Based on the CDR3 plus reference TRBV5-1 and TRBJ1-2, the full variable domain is KAGVTQTPRYLIKTRGQQVTLSCSPISGHRSVSWYQQTPGQGLQFLFEYFSETQRNKGNFPGRFSGRQFSNSRSEMNVSTLELGDSALYLCASSLEYRAKLNYGYTFGSGTRLTVV.

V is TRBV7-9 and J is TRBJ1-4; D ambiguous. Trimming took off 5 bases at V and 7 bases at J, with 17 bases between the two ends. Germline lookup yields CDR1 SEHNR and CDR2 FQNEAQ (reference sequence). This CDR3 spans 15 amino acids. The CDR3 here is CASSRTGGGSEKLFF. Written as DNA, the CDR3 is TGTGCCAGCAGCCGAACCGGAGGAGGGAGTGAAAAACTGTTTTTT.

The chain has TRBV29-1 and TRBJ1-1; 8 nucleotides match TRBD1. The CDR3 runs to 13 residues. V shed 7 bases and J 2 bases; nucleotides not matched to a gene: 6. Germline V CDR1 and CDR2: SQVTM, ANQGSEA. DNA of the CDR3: TGCAGCGCCAAGGACAGGGCCAACACTGAAGCTTTCTTT. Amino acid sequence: CSAKDRANTEAFF.

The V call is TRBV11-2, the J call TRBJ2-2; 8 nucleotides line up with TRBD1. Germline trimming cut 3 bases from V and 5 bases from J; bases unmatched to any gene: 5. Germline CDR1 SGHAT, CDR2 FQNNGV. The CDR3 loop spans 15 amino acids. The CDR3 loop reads CASSFQGAETGELFF. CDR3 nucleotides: TGTGCCAGCAGCTTTCAGGGGGCTGAAACCGGGGAGCTGTTTTTT.

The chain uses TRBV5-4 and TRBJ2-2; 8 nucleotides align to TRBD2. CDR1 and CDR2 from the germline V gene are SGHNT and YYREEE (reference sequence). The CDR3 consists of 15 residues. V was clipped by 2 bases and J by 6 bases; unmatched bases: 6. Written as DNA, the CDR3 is TGTGCCAGCAGCTTTTCGGGGGGGCCGCCCGGGGAGCTGTTTTTT. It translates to CASSFSGGPPGELFF.

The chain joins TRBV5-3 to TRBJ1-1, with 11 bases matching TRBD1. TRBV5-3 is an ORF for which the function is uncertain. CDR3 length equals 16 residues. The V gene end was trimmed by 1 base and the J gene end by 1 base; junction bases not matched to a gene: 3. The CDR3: CARSLWTGGRNTEAFF. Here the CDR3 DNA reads TGTGCCAGAAGCTTGTGGACAGGGGGCCGGAACACTGAAGCTTTCTTT.

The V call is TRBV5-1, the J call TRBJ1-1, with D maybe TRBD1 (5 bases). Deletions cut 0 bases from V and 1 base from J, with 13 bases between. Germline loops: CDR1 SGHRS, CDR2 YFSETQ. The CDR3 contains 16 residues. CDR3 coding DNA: TGCGCCAGCAGCTTGGCCATGGGGCGCGGGAACACTGAAGCTTTCTTT. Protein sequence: CASSLAMGRGNTEAFF.

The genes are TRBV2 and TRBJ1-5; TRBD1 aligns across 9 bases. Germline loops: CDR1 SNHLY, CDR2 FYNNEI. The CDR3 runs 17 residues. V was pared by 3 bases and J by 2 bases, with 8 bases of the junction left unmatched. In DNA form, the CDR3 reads TGTGCCAGCAGTGACGTGACGGGACAGGGAGGCAATCAGCCCCAGCATTTT. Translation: CASSDVTGQGGNQPQHF.

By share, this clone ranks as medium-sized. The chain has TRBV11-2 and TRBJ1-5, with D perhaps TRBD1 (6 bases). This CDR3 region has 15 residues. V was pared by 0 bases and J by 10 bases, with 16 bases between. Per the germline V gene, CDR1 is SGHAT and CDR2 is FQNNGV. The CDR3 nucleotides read TGTGCCAGCAGCTTAGATCTGGGCAGGGGAGAACCCCAGCATTTT. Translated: CASSLDLGRGEPQHF. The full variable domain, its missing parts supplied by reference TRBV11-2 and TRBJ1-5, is EAGVAQSPRYKIIEKRQSVAFWCNPISGHATLYWYQQILGQGPKLLIQFQNNGVVDDSQLPKDRFSAERLKGVDSTLKIQPAKLEDSAVYLCASSLDLGRGEPQHFGDGTRLSIL.

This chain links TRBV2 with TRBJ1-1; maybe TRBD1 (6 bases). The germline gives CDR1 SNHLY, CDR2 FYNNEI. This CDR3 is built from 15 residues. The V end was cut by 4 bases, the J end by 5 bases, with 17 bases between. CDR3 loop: CASSGGLGGGTEAFF. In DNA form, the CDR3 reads TGTGCCAGCAGTGGAGGTTTAGGGGGGGGTACTGAAGCTTTCTTT.

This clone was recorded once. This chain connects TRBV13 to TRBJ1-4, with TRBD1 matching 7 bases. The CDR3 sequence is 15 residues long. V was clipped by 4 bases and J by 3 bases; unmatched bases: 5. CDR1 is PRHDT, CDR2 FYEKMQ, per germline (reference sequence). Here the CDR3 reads CASSSGQVANEKLFF. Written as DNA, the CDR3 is TGTGCCAGCAGCTCAGGACAGGTCGCTAATGAAAAACTGTTTTTT. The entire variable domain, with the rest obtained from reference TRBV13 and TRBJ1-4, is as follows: AAGVIQSPRHLIKEKRETATLKCYPIPRHDTVYWYQQGPGQDPQFLISFYEKMQSDKGSIPDRFSAQQFSDYHSELNMSSLELGDSALYFCASSSGQVANEKLFFGSGTQLSVL.

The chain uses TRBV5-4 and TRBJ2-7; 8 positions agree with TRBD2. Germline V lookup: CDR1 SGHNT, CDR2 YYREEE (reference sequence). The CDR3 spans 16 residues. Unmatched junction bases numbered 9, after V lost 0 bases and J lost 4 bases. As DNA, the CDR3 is TGTGCCAGCAGCTTGGCCGGGGTAGCGGGGAGTTACGAGCAGTACTTC. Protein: CASSLAGVAGSYEQYF.

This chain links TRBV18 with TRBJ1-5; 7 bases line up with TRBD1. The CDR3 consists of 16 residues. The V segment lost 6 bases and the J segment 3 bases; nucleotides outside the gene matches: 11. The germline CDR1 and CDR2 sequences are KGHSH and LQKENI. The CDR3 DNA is TGTGCCAGCTCTCCCCCCGGGACAGCTTCCAATCAGCCCCAGCATTTT. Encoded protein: CASSPPGTASNQPQHF.

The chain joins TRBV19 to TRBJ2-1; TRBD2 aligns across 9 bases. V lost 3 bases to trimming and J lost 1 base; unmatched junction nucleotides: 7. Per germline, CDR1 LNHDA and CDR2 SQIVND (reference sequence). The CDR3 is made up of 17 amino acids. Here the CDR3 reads CASSIVLAGHSYNEQFF. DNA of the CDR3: TGTGCCAGTAGTATTGTTCTAGCGGGACATTCCTACAATGAGCAGTTCTTC.

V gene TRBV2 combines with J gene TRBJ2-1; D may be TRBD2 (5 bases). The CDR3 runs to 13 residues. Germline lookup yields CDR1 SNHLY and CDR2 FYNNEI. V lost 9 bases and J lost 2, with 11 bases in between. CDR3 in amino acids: CARRVLPYNEQFF. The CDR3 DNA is TGTGCCAGGCGGGTTCTCCCCTACAATGAGCAGTTCTTC.